This TCR beta chain originates from a study of T cells in Graves' hyperthyroidism and ophthalmopathy. In this sample, this clonotype turned up many times. Orbital computed tomography and thyroid ultrasound, together with serum TRAb and thyroxine and clinical symptoms, were used for diagnoses. Regions amplified from RNA transcripts were the TCR beta CDR3 regions. The HTBI set primed first-round TCR CDR3 RT-PCR. TCRdb called the multiplex PCR reads again in MiXCR, with one record for every CDR3 protein. Found here are about 400,000 distinct CDR3 sequences, about 15% of them singletons; the top ten hold around 20%. The specimen sequenced was blood. The sequence was obtained from a woman younger than 45 with Graves' ophthalmopathy.

The CDR3 sequence is CASSLLRTEAFF. The DNA for the CDR3 is TGTGCCAGCAGCCTACTCCGGACTGAAGCTTTCTTT. V gene TRBV7-9 combines with J gene TRBJ1-1; D not resolved. CDR1 is SEHNR, CDR2 FQNEAQ, per germline (reference sequence). This CDR3 has 12 residues. Trimming removed 5 bases at V and 5 bases at J, with 9 bases between.